These T cell receptor beta chains were read from a single sample in a study of T cells in tumors after PD-1 blockade. Libraries were prepared by immunoSEQ multiplex PCR; TCRdb keeps only in-frame clonotypes and omits some of them. The sample consists of 11,000 to 15,000 clones, roughly two thirds of them appearing once. The material was tumor tissue, obtained after anti-PD-1 treatment. The receptors originated from a human donor with cutaneous squamous cell carcinoma. Both conserved end residues are part of each CDR3. A D gene is named only where the DNA matches it firmly. Not every row has a clone size; where given, it reads once, few, many or a size class.

size: few
D: NA
J: TRBJ2-4
V: TRBV19
CDR3: CAPWTAKNIQYF
DNA: TGTGCCCCCTGGACAGCCAAAAACATTCAGTACTTC

size: medium-sized
D: TRBD1
J: TRBJ2-1
V: TRBV9
CDR3: CASSAGQGVIHEQFF
DNA: TGTGCCAGCAGCGCGGGACAGGGGGTTATCCATGAGCAGTTCTTC

size: medium-sized
D: NA
J: TRBJ1-5
V: TRBV19
CDR3: CASRREYSNQPQHF
DNA: TGTGCCAGCCGACGGGAATATAGCAATCAGCCCCAGCATTTT

size: few
D: NA
J: TRBJ1-1
V: TRBV28
CDR3: CASSLNDLILNTEAFF
DNA: TGTGCCAGCAGTTTAAACGATCTGATCCTGAACACTGAAGCTTTCTTT

size: few
D: TRBD1
J: TRBJ1-2
V: TRBV6-2/TRBV6-3
CDR3: CASSWPTGGSSYGYTF
DNA: TGTGCCAGCAGTTGGCCGACAGGGGGCTCGAGCTATGGCTACACCTTC

size: NA
D: NA
J: TRBJ2-7
V: TRBV7-8
CDR3: CASSSTISGPYEQYF
DNA: TGTGCCAGCAGCTCGACCATTAGCGGTCCCTACGAGCAGTACTTC

size: medium-sized
D: TRBD2
J: TRBJ2-2
V: TRBV3-1/TRBV3-2
CDR3: CASGRRSGITGELFF
DNA: TGTGCCAGCGGGCGAAGGAGCGGGATCACCGGGGAGCTGTTTTTT

size: few
D: NA
J: TRBJ1-1
V: TRBV12-5
CDR3: CASGLEGLGTEAFF
DNA: TGTGCTAGTGGTTTGGAGGGTTTAGGCACTGAAGCTTTCTTT

size: NA
D: NA
J: TRBJ2-7
V: TRBV5-1
CDR3: CASSSRQYEQYF
DNA: TGCGCCAGCAGCTCGCGACAGTACGAGCAGTACTTC

size: NA
D: TRBD1
J: TRBJ1-2
V: TRBV7-2
CDR3: CASSLFHAGQGKSYGYTF
DNA: TGTGCCAGCAGCTTATTTCATGCGGGACAGGGGAAATCCTATGGCTACACCTTC

size: NA
D: TRBD1
J: TRBJ2-5
V: TRBV6-1
CDR3: CASSEARGRGRQETQYF
DNA: TGTGCCAGCAGTGAAGCGCGTGGCAGGGGGCGCCAAGAGACCCAGTACTTC

size: NA
D: TRBD1
J: TRBJ2-7
V: TRBV7-3
CDR3: CASSLSGQGSYEQYF
DNA: TGTGCCAGCAGCTTATCCGGACAGGGCAGCTACGAGCAGTACTTC

size: NA
D: TRBD1
J: TRBJ1-1
V: TRBV5-1
CDR3: CASSLQGLVTEAFF
DNA: TGCGCCAGCAGCCTACAGGGGTTGGTCACTGAAGCTTTCTTT

size: once
D: NA
J: TRBJ2-1
V: TRBV27
CDR3: CASSWRIYERSSYNEQFF
DNA: TGTGCCAGCAGTTGGCGGATCTATGAGCGTTCCTCCTACAATGAGCAGTTCTTC

size: NA
D: TRBD1
J: TRBJ1-6
V: TRBV5-1
CDR3: CASSYTAGTGNSPLHF
DNA: TGCGCCAGCAGCTACACGGCAGGGACAGGGAATTCACCCCTCCACTTT

size: NA
D: TRBD1
J: TRBJ1-6
V: TRBV7-2
CDR3: CASSWTGFSSSYNSPLHF
DNA: TGTGCCAGCAGCTGGACAGGCTTTTCGAGCTCCTATAATTCACCCCTCCACTTT

size: NA
D: NA
J: TRBJ2-1
V: TRBV5-1
CDR3: CASSSEPGGISYNEQFF
DNA: TGCGCCAGCAGCTCCGAGCCCGGGGGCATCTCCTACAATGAGCAGTTCTTC

size: NA
D: TRBD2
J: TRBJ2-1
V: TRBV7-2
CDR3: CASRGGRRTYNEQFF
DNA: TGTGCCAGCAGGGGAGGGAGAAGGACCTACAATGAGCAGTTCTTC

size: NA
D: NA
J: TRBJ2-7
V: TRBV28
CDR3: CASSLGHEQYF
DNA: TGTGCCAGCAGTTTAGGTCATGAGCAGTACTTC

size: medium-sized
D: TRBD2
J: TRBJ2-1
V: TRBV30
CDR3: CAWSVWTSDYNEQFF
DNA: TGTGCCTGGAGTGTATGGACTAGTGACTACAATGAGCAGTTCTTC

size: NA
D: TRBD1
J: TRBJ2-7
V: TRBV10-3
CDR3: CAISEDRGYEQYF
DNA: TGTGCCATCAGTGAGGACAGGGGGTACGAGCAGTACTTC

size: NA
D: TRBD1
J: TRBJ1-4
V: TRBV28
CDR3: CASRSGGYDEKLFF
DNA: TGTGCCAGCAGGTCAGGGGGTTACGATGAAAAACTGTTTTTT

size: NA
D: TRBD2
J: TRBJ2-3
V: TRBV5-6
CDR3: CASSPGLAGVGDTQYF
DNA: TGTGCCAGCAGCCCAGGACTAGCGGGAGTTGGAGATACGCAGTATTTT

size: NA
D: NA
J: TRBJ1-1
V: TRBV6-5
CDR3: CASQKGLNTEAFF
DNA: TGTGCCAGCCAGAAGGGGCTCAACACTGAAGCTTTCTTT

size: NA
D: NA
J: TRBJ2-2
V: TRBV5-1
CDR3: CASSFNGPANTGELFF
DNA: TGCGCCAGCAGCTTTAACGGACCTGCGAACACCGGGGAGCTGTTTTTT

size: NA
D: TRBD2
J: TRBJ2-4
V: TRBV5-4
CDR3: CASSLSLAGGSAKNIQYF
DNA: TGTGCCAGCAGCTTGTCATTAGCGGGGGGGTCTGCCAAAAACATTCAGTACTTC

size: NA
D: NA
J: TRBJ1-2
V: TRBV2
CDR3: CASSEAGDYGYTF
DNA: TGTGCCAGCAGTGAAGCAGGCGACTATGGCTACACCTTC

size: NA
D: NA
J: TRBJ2-4
V: TRBV7-2
CDR3: CASSGGQPKNIQYF
DNA: TGTGCCAGCAGCGGCGGACAGCCCAAAAACATTCAGTACTTC

size: NA
D: NA
J: TRBJ2-1
V: TRBV27
CDR3: CASSRGWGRSSYNEQFF
DNA: TGTGCCAGCAGTAGGGGATGGGGCCGGAGCTCCTACAATGAGCAGTTCTTC

size: NA
D: TRBD2
J: TRBJ2-1
V: TRBV5-8
CDR3: CASSLGPSGSRNEQFF
DNA: TGTGCCAGCAGCCTAGGGCCTAGCGGGAGTCGGAATGAGCAGTTCTTC

size: medium-sized
D: NA
J: TRBJ2-2
V: TRBV6-6
CDR3: CASTPSGYTGELFF
DNA: TGTGCCAGCACCCCCTCGGGGTACACCGGGGAGCTGTTTTTT

size: NA
D: TRBD2
J: TRBJ2-2
V: TRBV10-3
CDR3: CAIAGGANTGELFF
DNA: TGTGCAATAGCGGGGGGCGCGAACACCGGGGAGCTGTTTTTT

size: NA
D: NA
J: TRBJ2-3
V: TRBV15
CDR3: CATSRETGQGPDTQYF
DNA: TGTGCCACCAGCAGAGAGACAGGTCAAGGGCCAGATACGCAGTATTTT

size: NA
D: NA
J: TRBJ2-5
V: TRBV5-4
CDR3: CASDEGGSGETQYF
DNA: TGTGCCTCCGATGAGGGTGGGAGTGGAGAGACCCAGTACTTC

size: NA
D: TRBD1
J: TRBJ1-2
V: TRBV7-2
CDR3: CASSLVSDRGGPYTF
DNA: TGTGCCAGCAGCTTAGTTTCGGACAGGGGCGGCCCCTACACCTTC

size: NA
D: NA
J: TRBJ2-1
V: TRBV27
CDR3: CASRSQDSSYNEQFF
DNA: TGTGCCAGCCGATCCCAGGACAGCTCCTACAATGAGCAGTTCTTC

size: few
D: NA
J: TRBJ1-4
V: TRBV19
CDR3: CASSKIAGPNEKLFF
DNA: TGTGCCAGTAGTAAGATCGCAGGGCCTAATGAAAAACTGTTTTTT

size: NA
D: NA
J: TRBJ2-7
V: TRBV6-2/TRBV6-3
CDR3: CASSTGQPSYEQYF
DNA: TGTGCCAGCAGCACGGGGCAACCCTCCTACGAGCAGTACTTC

size: NA
D: TRBD1
J: TRBJ2-5
V: TRBV18
CDR3: CASSSGTGWETQYF
DNA: TGTGCCAGCTCATCAGGGACAGGGTGGGAGACCCAGTACTTC

size: NA
D: NA
J: TRBJ1-2
V: TRBV5-1
CDR3: CASSPAGDWMYGYTF
DNA: TGCGCCAGCAGCCCCGCAGGGGACTGGATGTATGGCTACACCTTC

size: NA
D: TRBD1
J: TRBJ1-2
V: TRBV19
CDR3: CASSIKGAGGYTF
DNA: TGTGCCAGTAGTATAAAGGGGGCCGGTGGCTACACCTTC

size: NA
D: TRBD1
J: TRBJ1-2
V: TRBV6-5
CDR3: CASSRGTGFGYTF
DNA: TGTGCCAGCAGCCGAGGGACAGGGTTCGGCTACACCTTC

size: few
D: NA
J: TRBJ2-5
V: TRBV18
CDR3: CASSPSPNQETQYF
DNA: TGTGCCAGCTCACCAAGCCCTAACCAAGAGACCCAGTACTTC

size: NA
D: TRBD2
J: TRBJ2-3
V: TRBV7-9
CDR3: CASSLVLAGPDTQYF
DNA: TGTGCCAGCAGCTTAGTACTAGCGGGACCAGATACGCAGTATTTT